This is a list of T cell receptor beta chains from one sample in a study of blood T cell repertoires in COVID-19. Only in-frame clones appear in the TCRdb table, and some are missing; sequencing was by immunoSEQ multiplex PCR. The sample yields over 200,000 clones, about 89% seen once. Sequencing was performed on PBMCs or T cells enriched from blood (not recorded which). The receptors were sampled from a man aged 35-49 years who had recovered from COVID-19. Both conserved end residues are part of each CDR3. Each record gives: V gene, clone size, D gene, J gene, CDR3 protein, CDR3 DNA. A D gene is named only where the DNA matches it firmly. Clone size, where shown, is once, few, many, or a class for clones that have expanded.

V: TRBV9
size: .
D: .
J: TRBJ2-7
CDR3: CASSPEEKGRRYEQYF
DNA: TGTGCCAGCAGCCCAGAAGAAAAAGGCAGGCGATACGAGCAGTACTTC

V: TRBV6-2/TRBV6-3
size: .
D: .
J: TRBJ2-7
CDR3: CASSYREAYEQYF
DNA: TGTGCCAGCAGTTACAGGGAGGCGTACGAGCAGTACTTC

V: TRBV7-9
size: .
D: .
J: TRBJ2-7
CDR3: CASSLGLVSVEQYF
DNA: TGTGCCAGCAGCTTAGGTCTAGTGTCGGTCGAGCAGTACTTC

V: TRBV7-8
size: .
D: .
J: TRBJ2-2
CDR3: CASSPTTRVLNTGELFF
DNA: TGTGCCAGCAGCCCAACGACTAGAGTTTTGAACACCGGGGAGCTGTTTTTT

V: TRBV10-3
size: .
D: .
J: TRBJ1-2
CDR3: CATQHEQGDYGYTF
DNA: TGTGCCACCCAACACGAACAGGGTGACTATGGCTACACCTTC

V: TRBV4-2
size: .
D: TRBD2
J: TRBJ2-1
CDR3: CASSQDPGLAGPSSYNEQFF
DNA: TGTGCCAGCAGCCAAGATCCGGGACTAGCGGGACCCAGCTCCTACAATGAGCAGTTCTTC

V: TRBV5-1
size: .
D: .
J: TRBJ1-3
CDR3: CASSLVAGSSGNTIYF
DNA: TGCGCCAGCAGCTTGGTCGCGGGGAGCTCTGGAAACACCATATATTTT

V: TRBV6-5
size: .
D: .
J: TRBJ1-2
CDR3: CASSYGGPNYGYTF
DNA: TGTGCCAGCAGTTATGGCGGCCCTAACTATGGCTACACCTTC

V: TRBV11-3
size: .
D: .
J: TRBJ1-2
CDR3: CASSPRDSRDGYTF
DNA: TGTGCCAGCAGTCCAAGGGACTCCCGGGATGGCTACACCTTC

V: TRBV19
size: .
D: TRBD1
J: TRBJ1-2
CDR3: CASELTGVYGYTF
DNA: TGTGCCAGTGAGCTGACAGGGGTCTATGGCTACACCTTC

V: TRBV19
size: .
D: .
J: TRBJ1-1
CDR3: CASSKAGLNTEAFF
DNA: TGTGCCAGTAGTAAGGCAGGGTTGAACACTGAAGCTTTCTTT

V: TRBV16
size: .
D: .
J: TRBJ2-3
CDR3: CASSQLSGKGDTQYF
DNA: TGTGCCAGCAGCCAATTATCAGGGAAGGGAGATACGCAGTATTTT

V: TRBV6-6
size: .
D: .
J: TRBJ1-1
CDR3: CASSYGRQKNTEAFF
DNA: TGTGCCAGCAGTTATGGAAGACAGAAGAACACTGAAGCTTTCTTT

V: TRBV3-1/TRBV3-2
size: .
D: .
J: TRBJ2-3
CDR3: CASSQDVGRLDTQYF
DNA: TGTGCCAGCAGCCAAGATGTAGGAAGACTGGATACGCAGTATTTT

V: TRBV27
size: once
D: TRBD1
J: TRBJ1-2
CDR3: CASTKDRGEYGYTF
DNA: TGTGCCAGCACTAAGGACAGGGGTGAATATGGCTACACCTTC

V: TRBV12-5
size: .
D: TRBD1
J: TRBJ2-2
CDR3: CASGLEIFPHRGQNTGELFF
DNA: TGTGCTAGTGGTTTGGAAATCTTTCCTCACAGGGGACAAAACACCGGGGAGCTGTTTTTT

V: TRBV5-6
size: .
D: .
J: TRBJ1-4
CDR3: CASSRRTSARRRDEKLFF
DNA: TGTGCCAGCAGCCGAAGGACATCAGCACGACGAAGGGATGAAAAACTGTTTTTT

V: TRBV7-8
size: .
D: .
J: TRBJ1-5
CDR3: CASSLGAGSNQPQHF
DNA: TGTGCCAGCAGCTTAGGGGCAGGGAGCAATCAGCCCCAGCATTTT

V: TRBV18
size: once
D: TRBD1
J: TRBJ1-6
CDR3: CASSPSHRGNNSPLHF
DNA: TGTGCCAGCTCACCATCGCACAGGGGCAATAATTCACCCCTCCACTTT

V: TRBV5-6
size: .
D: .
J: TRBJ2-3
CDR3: CASSLAGADTQYF
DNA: TGTGCCAGCAGCTTGGCCGGGGCAGATACGCAGTATTTT

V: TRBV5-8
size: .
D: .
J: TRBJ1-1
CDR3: CASSFFIDTEAFF
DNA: TGTGCCAGCAGTTTCTTCATAGACACTGAAGCTTTCTTT

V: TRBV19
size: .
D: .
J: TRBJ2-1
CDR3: CASKSTEAVAQSGQFF
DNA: TGTGCCAGTAAGTCTACCGAGGCTGTGGCTCAATCCGGGCAGTTCTTC

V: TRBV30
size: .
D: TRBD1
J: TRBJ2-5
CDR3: CAWSVQGTNQETQYF
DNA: TGTGCCTGGAGTGTACAGGGGACCAACCAAGAGACCCAGTACTTC

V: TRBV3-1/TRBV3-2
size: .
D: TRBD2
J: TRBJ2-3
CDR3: CASSQGLAGGHTDTQYF
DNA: TGTGCCAGCAGCCAAGGACTAGCGGGGGGGCACACAGATACGCAGTATTTT

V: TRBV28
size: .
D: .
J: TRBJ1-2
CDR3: CASSPPTANYGYTF
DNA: TGTGCCAGCAGTCCCCCGACAGCTAACTATGGCTACACCTTC

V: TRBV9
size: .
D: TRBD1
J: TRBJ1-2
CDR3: CASSVGGPQGDFYGYTF
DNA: TGTGCCAGCAGCGTAGGAGGACCTCAGGGGGACTTCTATGGCTACACCTTC

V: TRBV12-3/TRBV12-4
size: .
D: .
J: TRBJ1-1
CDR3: CASSPGGTTAFF
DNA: TGTGCCAGCAGTCCTGGAGGGACGACGGCTTTCTTT

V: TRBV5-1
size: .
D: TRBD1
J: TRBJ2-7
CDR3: CASSFRQGDPGEQYF
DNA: TGCGCCAGCAGCTTTCGACAGGGGGATCCGGGGGAGCAGTACTTC

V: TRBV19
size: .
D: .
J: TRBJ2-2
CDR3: CASSRRSRGINTGELFF
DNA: TGTGCCAGTAGCCGCCGGTCGAGGGGGATAAACACCGGGGAGCTGTTTTTT

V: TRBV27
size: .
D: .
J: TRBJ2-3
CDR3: CASSPKTINGVTDTQYF
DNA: TGTGCCAGCAGTCCGAAGACTATTAACGGGGTCACAGATACGCAGTATTTT

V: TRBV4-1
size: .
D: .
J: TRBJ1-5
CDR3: CASSHLGREGNQPQHF
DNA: TGCGCCAGCAGCCATTTGGGCCGGGAGGGCAATCAGCCCCAGCATTTT

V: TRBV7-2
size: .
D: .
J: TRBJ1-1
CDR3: CASSSTLRGLNTEAFF
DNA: TGTGCCAGCAGCTCAACCCTGCGGGGCCTAAACACTGAAGCTTTCTTT